This T cell receptor (beta chain) comes out of a study of blood T cell repertoires in COVID-19. Turning to the study itself: The United States, Italy and Spain supplied acute and convalescent COVID-19 samples.

This clone showed up many times. In the authors' workflow: Cell counts per sample came from amplifying reference gene primers. The repertoire was sequenced with immunoSEQ multiplex PCR; TCRdb's copy has only in-frame clones and lacks some. That table gives V, J and clone size, and the DNA gave D and trimming. The sample records under 150,000 clones, 84% being singletons. The germline gives CDR1 MNHNY, CDR2 SVGAGI (reference sequence). V was clipped by 2 bases and J by 7 bases; unmatched bases: 7. There are 14 residues in the CDR3. This sequence was found in a human donor in a cohort sampled during active COVID-19. What was sequenced was peripheral blood. The chain has TRBV6-6 and TRBJ1-1, with 7 bases aligning to TRBD1. DNA of the CDR3: TGTGCCAGCAGTTACCTGGACAGGAGAGATGAAGCTTTCTTT. Protein: CASSYLDRRDEAFF.